This TCR beta chain was retrieved from a study of follicular helper T cells after annual influenza vaccination (TCRdb year 2017). A note on the overall study: Blood was drawn on days 0, 7 and 28 after each seasonal influenza vaccination. The 2013-2014 samples were cryopreserved, while the 2015 samples were processed right after collection. Multi-year samples were available from six subjects, with four subjects covering two vaccination seasons and two subjects covering three seasons. One week after vaccination, a second recruited cohort of roughly twelve subjects (Table S1) displayed a similar ICOS+CD38+ cTfh response. To look at recall of cTfh clones, some subjects were tracked through successive annual vaccinations covering the 2013-2014, 2014-2015 and 2015-2016 seasons. The study at large found these results: Only about 9-22% of analyzed cells yielded productive TCRB sequences, so sampling of rare clonotypes was not possible. Successive annual vaccinations recalled a recurrent oligoclonal ICOS+CD38+ cTfh response that contained tetramer and AIM influenza-specific clonotypes. Day 7 ICOS+CD38+ clones were most often found later in ICOS-CD38- cTfh, suggesting that subset may serve as a memory reservoir. ICOS+CD38+ cTfh clonality correlated with the frequency of that population, and its change correlated with the change in circulating plasmablast frequency. Undersampling of the much larger non-cTfh compartments could not be excluded when assessing influenza clone enrichment.

This specimen's time point label, per the study, means: 2015-2016 season, pre-vaccination. Seasonal inactivated influenza vaccine (Fluvarix) was administered to adults, and sorted blood CD4 subsets were tracked by TCRB sequencing before and after vaccination. To be eligible, subjects had to live in the community and must not have received influenza vaccine in the previous 6 months. Influenza vaccine contraindications, substance abuse, HIV/AIDS, active malignancy, immunomodulatory medication and active illness such as respiratory infection were included among the exclusion criteria. Per time point, between roughly 35 and 100 mL of blood was sampled. Either Ficoll-Paque PLUS or SepMate separation was used to isolate PBMC. As a comparison non-Tfh subset, CXCR5- memory CD4 T cells were sorted. Cell subsets were sorted from PBMC on a BD FACS Aria before DNA extraction. Deletion took 5 bases off V and 11 bases off J, with a span of 18 bases between the germline ends. The CDR3 spans 13 residues, from the cysteine through the phenylalanine. CDR3 DNA is the only sequence kept; it has 39 bases, read in frame from the first base. Per the germline V gene, SGHDN is the CDR1 and FVKESK is the CDR2.

For this clone: What this receptor recognizes is not known. No much larger clone is present one base from it, and per-base qualities are unavailable.

The library was prepared using the immunoSEQ multiplex PCR assay. Adaptive Biotechnologies carried out TCRB amplification, library preparation, sequencing and preliminary bioinformatics at Survey level resolution. As for how the authors treated the data: Clonality was calculated in R as 1 minus normalized Shannon entropy, and the Gini index was computed with the R package ineq. To get the overlap score, the summed counts of shared sequences were divided by the total counts of all sequences in both of the compared samples. Shared-clonotype significance used Fisher's exact test assuming a theoretical repertoire of 10^7 TCRB sequences. TCRdb re-hosts the immuneACCESS table, in-frame sequences only. Its copies lack some clones; in the studies checked, an unresolved V gene accounts for under half of them, and the cause for the rest is not known. That table furnishes V, J and clone size, whereas the DNA furnished D and trimming. This sample is represented by around 6,700 clones; approximately 78% of them were singletons. Roughly 0.81% of the sample comes from the top ten.

This sequence originates from an adult who received the influenza vaccine. Sequenced here: CXCR5- memory CD4+ T cells sorted from blood, sampled on the day of influenza vaccination. The cell subset or site label, as the study defines it: CXCR5- memory CD4 T cells. The rearrangement combines TRBV14 with TRBJ1-1, with TRBD1 tentatively as D gene (5 bases match). The CDR3 protein is CASSYGSGSLAFF. Read as DNA, the sequence is TGTGCCAGCAGCTACGGATCAGGGAGTTTGGCTTTCTTT.